A single sample is the source of the 21 T cell receptor beta chains below, sequenced in a study of shared clonotypes between healthy human individuals. CD8 cells regarded as naive lacked CD45RO, were positively chosen for CCR7, and omitted terminally differentiated effector memory CD45RA+ cells. The method was immunoSEQ multiplex PCR; TCRdb's version includes in-frame clones alone and lacks a portion of them. The sample includes about 590,000 clones, just under 97% of them seen just once. The material sequenced was naive CD8+ T cells sorted from blood. The receptors were sampled from a woman aged 25 to 39 in good health.

The CDR3 sequence: CASSLGRASSYEQYF. DNA of the CDR3: TGTGCCAGCAGTTTAGGGCGGGCCAGCTCCTACGAGCAGTACTTC. The V and J genes are TRBV27 and TRBJ2-7; a possible D gene is TRBD2 (5 bases). There are 15 residues in the CDR3. Per germline, CDR1 MNHEY and CDR2 SMNVEV (reference sequence). Deletions cut 2 bases from V and 0 bases from J, with 11 bases between.

The chain links TRBV6-8 to TRBJ2-7; D call uncertain. Germline-derived CDR1 and CDR2 are MNHGY and SAAAGT. The CDR3 is 11 residues long. V shed 8 bases and J shed 4 bases, with 9 bases lying between them. CDR3 sequence reads: CASPVRYEQYF. In DNA form, the CDR3 reads TGTGCCAGCCCCGTCCGGTACGAGCAGTACTTC.

This chain connects TRBV7-8 to TRBJ1-1, with no clear D. Trimming stripped 5 bases from V and 6 bases from J, with 13 bases between. The CDR3 sequence is 13 residues long. Germline lookup yields CDR1 SGHVS and CDR2 FQNEAQ. This CDR3 is CASSPGRVAEAFF. CDR3 DNA sequence: TGTGCCAGCAGCCCCGGGAGGGTCGCTGAAGCTTTCTTT.

This clone was seen a handful of times. This sample also contains other DNA sequences that code for the same CDR3. The chain recombines TRBV27 with TRBJ2-3; D is unresolved. CDR3 length: 12 amino acids. Trimming shortened V by 3 bases and J by 1 base, and 2 bases separated the two germline ends. The germline V gene has CDR1 MNHEY and CDR2 SMNVEV (reference sequence). As DNA, the CDR3 is TGTGCCAGCAGTTTGGGCACAGATACGCAGTATTTT. Translating gives CASSLGTDTQYF.

J is TRBJ1-4 and V is TRBV30; D ambiguous. The V gene lost 5 bases and the J gene lost 7 bases, with 17 bases spanning the gap. The germline CDR1 and CDR2 sequences are GTSNPN and SVGIG (reference sequence). This CDR3 comprises 14 residues. DNA of the CDR3: TGTGCCTGGGTTCCGACTCCGCGGGGTGAAAAACTGTTTTTT. Translated, it gives CAWVPTPRGEKLFF.

V and J are TRBV30 and TRBJ1-1, with 8 positions matching TRBD1. Germline loops: CDR1 GTSNPN, CDR2 SVGIG (reference sequence). The CDR3 covers 14 residues. J gave up 1 base and V 3 bases, and 4 bases lay outside the gene matches. The chain's CDR3 is CAWSPGTGNTEAFF. The CDR3 DNA reads as TGTGCCTGGAGCCCCGGGACAGGGAACACTGAAGCTTTCTTT.

The rearrangement links TRBV5-1 to TRBJ2-7, with a possible D match to TRBD2 (5 bases). Trimming took 4 bases from V and 3 from J, leaving 17 bases between them. The CDR3 runs to 15 residues. Germline CDR1 and CDR2: SGHRS and YFSETQ. The CDR3 sequence is CASSLRFSSDYEQYF. In DNA form, the CDR3 reads TGCGCCAGCAGCCTACGATTTAGTAGCGACTACGAGCAGTACTTC.

The CDR3 nucleotides are TGTGCCAGCAGTGAACCCCTAGCGGGAGTTCGAGATGAGCAGTTCTTC. Translation: CASSEPLAGVRDEQFF. J is TRBJ2-1 and V is TRBV6-1, with TRBD2 identical over 10 bases. J gave up 8 bases and V 2 bases, and 9 bases lay outside the gene matches. Germline CDR1 MNHNS, CDR2 SASEGT. This CDR3 region has 16 residues.

This chain links TRBV4-1 with TRBJ2-7; 7 nucleotides line up with TRBD2. CDR3 length equals 15 residues. Looked up from germline, CDR1 is MGHRA and CDR2 is YSYEKL. V shed 3 bases, J shed 5 bases, and the junction held 10 bases outside the gene matches. The CDR3 bases are TGCGCCAGCAGCCAGGGAGGGGCCACCCCGGACGAGCAGTACTTC. It specifies CASSQGGATPDEQYF.

The chain employs TRBV12-5 and TRBJ2-5, with 14 positions matching TRBD2. J was trimmed by 5 bases and V by 6 bases; bases with no gene match: 20. The CDR3 runs to 20 residues. The V gene's germline CDR1 is LGHNT and CDR2 FRNRAP. The DNA for the CDR3 is TGTGCTAGTGGATCCGGTTCCGGGACTAGCGGGAGAGAGGTTCGGGAGACCCAGTACTTC. Amino acids: CASGSGSGTSGREVRETQYF.

This chain links TRBV19 with TRBJ2-6; D is unresolved. Looked up from germline, CDR1 is LNHDA and CDR2 is SQIVND (reference sequence). CDR3 length equals 16 residues. Trimming took 10 bases from V and 5 from J, leaving 21 bases between them. CDR3 in amino acids: CAIGKGLGLRANVLTF. Here the CDR3 DNA reads TGTGCCATAGGAAAAGGCCTCGGGCTGCGGGCCAACGTCCTGACTTTC.

The rearrangement uses TRBV5-1 and TRBJ1-1, with a possible D match to TRBD1 (6 bases). CDR3 size: 17 residues. Per the germline V gene, CDR1 is SGHRS and CDR2 is YFSETQ. Trimming shortened V by 5 bases and J by 0 bases, and 20 bases separated the two germline ends. Here the CDR3 DNA reads TGCGCCAGCAGTCCGAACCCGAGGGACATGCTGAACACTGAAGCTTTCTTT. Amino acids: CASSPNPRDMLNTEAFF.

The chain has TRBV7-5 and TRBJ1-3; TRBD1, the table's D call, lacks a check against the DNA. TRBV7-5 is deemed a pseudogene. The CDR3 consists of 18 residues. For the CDR3, the DNA is TGTGTCAGAAGCGACGAGGAAAGGACAGGGGTCGCTGGAAACACCATATATTTT. Protein sequence: CVRSDEERTGVAGNTIYF.

The CDR3 DNA is TGCAGCGTTGAAGTGGGAGTTGAAGCTTTCTTT. Amino acid sequence: CSVEVGVEAFF. V usage is TRBV29-1 and J usage is TRBJ1-1; D unresolved. Germline CDR1 SQVTM, CDR2 ANQGSEA. V was clipped by 1 base and J by 7 bases, with 7 bases between them. The CDR3 loop spans 11 amino acids.

Only one count was recorded for this clone. The V call is TRBV5-1, the J call TRBJ2-1; 8 bases agree with TRBD2. The V gene's germline CDR1 is SGHRS and CDR2 YFSETQ. The CDR3 is 13 amino acids. The junction had 7 bases not matched to a gene; V was cut back by 4 bases and J by 10 bases. The CDR3 loop is CASSPGGPLEQFF. The CDR3 DNA reads TGCGCCAGCAGCCCGGGAGGGCCTTTAGAGCAGTTCTTC.

The CDR3 region is CASSVGPTAGEGYTF. In nucleotides, the CDR3 is TGTGCCAGCAGCGTAGGCCCAACTGCAGGGGAAGGCTACACCTTC. V is TRBV9 and J is TRBJ1-2; TRBD1 might be the D (6 bases). This CDR3 has 15 residues. Germline V gives CDR1 SGDLS, CDR2 YYNGEE. V lost 0 bases and J 8 bases, leaving 17 bases between the germline ends.

This rearrangement joins TRBV7-9 to TRBJ2-7; 12 bases are a match to TRBD2. Germline-derived CDR1 and CDR2 are SEHNR and FQNEAQ (reference sequence). This CDR3 has 16 residues. After removal of 4 bases from V and 3 bases from J, the junction contained 7 bases not matched to a gene. Here the CDR3 DNA reads TGTGCCAGCAGCTCTTGGACTAGCGGGGCCTACTACGAGCAGTACTTC. This encodes CASSSWTSGAYYEQYF.

This chain uses TRBV7-9 with TRBJ2-7; possibly TRBD2 for D (6 bases). The V end lost 3 bases, the J end lost 2 bases, and 14 bases lay between the germline ends. CDR1 is SEHNR, CDR2 FQNEAQ, per germline (reference sequence). The CDR3 has 15 residues. CDR3: CASSFGERAPYEQYF. CDR3 in DNA: TGTGCCAGCAGCTTTGGGGAGCGGGCTCCCTACGAGCAGTACTTC.

This clone was counted a single time. The V and J genes are TRBV18 and TRBJ1-5, with 7 bases matching TRBD1. CDR3 size: 15 residues. The V segment lost 3 bases and the J segment 4 bases; nucleotides outside the gene matches: 6. The germline V gene encodes CDR1 KGHSH and CDR2 LQKENI. The CDR3 loop is CASSPGGQANQPQHF. The CDR3 DNA follows: TGTGCCAGCTCACCTGGAGGACAGGCTAATCAGCCCCAGCATTTT.

This chain connects TRBV4-1 to TRBJ2-1; 7 nucleotides match TRBD2. This CDR3 comprises 15 residues. The trim removed 0 bases at V and 2 bases at J, leaving 1 base unmatched. CDR1 MGHRA and CDR2 YSYEKL come from the germline V gene. This CDR3 reads CASSQDGRPYNEQFF. The DNA of the CDR3 is TGCGCCAGCAGCCAAGACGGGAGGCCCTACAATGAGCAGTTCTTC.

The chain carries TRBV5-1 and TRBJ1-2; 10 positions agree with TRBD1. J lost 0 bases, V lost 5 bases, and 10 bases had no gene match. Germline loops: CDR1 SGHRS, CDR2 YFSETQ. The CDR3 contains 17 residues. The CDR3 reads CASRSGQGRPSNYGYTF. In DNA, the CDR3 is TGCGCCAGCAGATCGGGACAGGGGCGCCCCTCTAACTATGGCTACACCTTC.